Presented here are 11 T cell receptor beta chains from one specimen sequenced in a study of Ad26.COV2.S vaccination and SARS-CoV-2 variants. Profiling relied on immunoSEQ multiplex PCR, and the TCRdb table lists in-frame clones only, not all of them. The repertoire holds roughly 400,000 clones, with roughly 90% as singletons. Treatment noted: 15 to 20 received Ad26.COV2.S at low or high dose, single or two shots; 5 received placebo; per-sample allocation not given. Collection of samples fell on day 63 after the first vaccine or placebo injection. The material sequenced was peripheral blood, taken in a trial of Ad26.COV2.S vaccine versus placebo. These receptors were taken from a person between 18 and 59 years old who received the Ad26.COV2.S COVID-19 vaccine or a placebo.

V gene TRBV10-2 combines with J gene TRBJ1-5, with TRBD1 identical over 9 bases. The germline gives CDR1 WSHSY, CDR2 SAAADI. V shed 6 bases, J shed 2 bases, and the junction held 5 bases outside the gene matches. The CDR3 totals 15 residues. The CDR3 here is CASSNRGLGNQPQHF. The DNA for the CDR3 is TGCGCCAGCAGCAACAGGGGGCTCGGCAATCAGCCCCAGCATTTT.

The rearrangement links TRBV5-1 to TRBJ1-2; 8 bases agree with TRBD1. The junction had 7 bases not matched to a gene; V was cut back by 7 bases and J by 8 bases. The germline V gene has CDR1 SGHRS and CDR2 YFSETQ. The CDR3 has 12 residues. CDR3 amino acids: CASRGQGSGYTF. The CDR3 DNA sequence: TGCGCCAGCCGAGGACAGGGTTCCGGCTACACCTTC.

V and J are TRBV4-1 and TRBJ1-2; D remains unclear. Between the trimmed V and J ends, which lost 0 bases and 11 bases, there was a span of 13 bases. The CDR3 is 13 amino acids. Germline CDR1 reads MGHRA; CDR2 reads YSYEKL. The CDR3 region is CASSQDLSGRYTF. The DNA of the CDR3 is TGCGCCAGCAGCCAAGATCTTTCCGGGCGTTACACCTTC.

The chain combines TRBV5-6 with TRBJ2-3; D unresolved. The CDR3 is 14 amino acids. Per germline, CDR1 SGHDT and CDR2 YYEEEE. Trimming took off 2 bases at V and 2 bases at J, with 9 bases between the two ends. CDR3 nucleotide sequence: TGTGCCAGCAGCTTCCGATTGAACACAGATACGCAGTATTTT. Its translation: CASSFRLNTDTQYF.

There are a few counts of this clone. The chain's CDR3 is CASSLDGQPQHF. As DNA, the CDR3 is TGTGCCAGCAGCTTAGACGGGCAGCCCCAGCATTTT. The chain carries TRBV7-9 and TRBJ1-5; D remains unclear. V was cut by 1 base and J by 7 bases, with 5 bases left in between. The CDR3 runs 12 residues. Germline V gives CDR1 SEHNR, CDR2 FQNEAQ (reference sequence).

The chain employs TRBV12-5 and TRBJ1-1; TRBD1 might be the D (6 bases). This CDR3 has 13 amino acids. Germline CDR1 LGHNT, CDR2 FRNRAP. Trimming removed 5 bases from V and 3 bases from J, with 10 bases in between. CDR3 in amino acids: CASGTGRDTEAFF. As DNA, the CDR3 is TGTGCTAGTGGTACAGGGCGAGACACTGAAGCTTTCTTT.

As DNA, the CDR3 is TGTGCCAGCAGCCCAGGGGAAGCGGGGGGGCTCACAGATACGCAGTATTTT. Translating it yields CASSPGEAGGLTDTQYF. The rearrangement links TRBV7-9 to TRBJ2-3; 10 bases map to TRBD2. The CDR3 covers 17 residues. Germline trimming cut 5 bases from V and 2 bases from J; bases unmatched to any gene: 10. Germline CDR1 SEHNR, CDR2 FQNEAQ (reference sequence). Full variable domain (remainder filled in from reference TRBV7-9 and TRBJ2-3): DTGVSQNPRHKITKRGQNVTFRCDPISEHNRLYWYRQTLGQGPEFLTYFQNEAQLEKSRLLSDRFSAERPKGSFSTLEIQRTEQGDSAMYLCASSPGEAGGLTDTQYFGPGTRLTVL.

The chain joins TRBV11-2 to TRBJ1-2; D remains ambiguous. CDR1 is SGHAT, CDR2 FQNNGV, per germline. V lost 5 bases and J 2 bases, leaving 24 bases between the germline ends. This CDR3 contains 18 residues. Here the CDR3 reads CASSLTQQVQRSNYGYTF. DNA of the CDR3: TGTGCCAGCAGCCTCACCCAGCAGGTACAGCGAAGCAACTATGGCTACACCTTC.

The chain links TRBV7-9 to TRBJ1-2, with D possibly matching TRBD1 (6 bases). This CDR3 comprises 11 residues. Germline V gene lookup returns CDR1 SEHNR and CDR2 FQNEAQ (reference sequence). The V end lost 1 base, the J end lost 14 bases, and 11 bases lay between the germline ends. The CDR3 sequence is CASSLVGAETF. For the CDR3, the DNA is TGTGCCAGCAGCTTAGTGGGGGCCGAGACCTTC.

This clone was seen only once. The chain links TRBV30 to TRBJ2-1; D is perhaps TRBD1 (6 bases). Looked up from germline, CDR1 is GTSNPN and CDR2 is SVGIG (reference sequence). The CDR3 is 14 residues long. The germline V and J ends were trimmed by 0 bases and 6 bases, with 12 bases remaining between them. CDR3 sequence (DNA): TGTGCCTGGAGTGTTGGGGGCAGGGTCAATGAGCAGTTCTTC. It is translated as CAWSVGGRVNEQFF. Full variable domain (missing parts from reference TRBV30 and TRBJ2-1): SQTIHQWPATLVQPVGSPLSLECTVEGTSNPNLYWYRQAAGRGLQLLFYSVGIGQISSEVPQNLSASRPQDRQFILSSKKLLLSDSGFYLCAWSVGGRVNEQFFGPGTRLTVL.

V is TRBV5-6 and J is TRBJ2-2; D may be TRBD1 or TRBD2 (5 bases each). CDR3 length: 12 amino acids. Germline-derived CDR1 and CDR2 are SGHDT and YYEEEE. The germline V and J ends were trimmed by 3 bases and 6 bases, with 6 bases remaining between them. The CDR3 loop reads CASSWDPGELFF. The CDR3 nucleotides read TGTGCCAGCAGCTGGGACCCCGGGGAGCTGTTTTTT.